One sample yielded the 25 T cell receptor beta chains listed below, sequenced in a study of T cells expressing NK-cell markers. From its re-call of the 5' RACE reads, TCRdb lists each CDR3 protein once, without DNA. The sample data list some 440,000 distinct CDR3 sequences. The material sequenced was blood T cells: a sorted CD56 or NKG2C T cell subset, CD4+ or CD8+ T cells, or bulk PBMC T cells (not recorded which). The receptors shown here come from a woman aged 45-65 years in good health.

The V and J genes are TRBV3-1 and TRBJ2-5. CDR3 size: 14 residues. Germline lookup yields CDR1 LGHDT and CDR2 YNNKEL (reference sequence). This CDR3 reads CASNRDRFQETQYF.

The V call is TRBV7-9, the J call TRBJ1-5; the TRBD1 assignment by TCRdb is unverifiable without DNA. This CDR3 is 16 amino acids long. CDR1 is SEHNR, CDR2 FQNEAQ, per germline (reference sequence). The CDR3 here is CASSFEFGTENQPQHF.

The chain couples TRBV20-1 to TRBJ1-5; without DNA, the TCRdb call of TRBD1 cannot be checked. The CDR3 sequence is 13 residues long. Germline V gives CDR1 DFQATT, CDR2 SNEGSKA (reference sequence). CDR3 loop: CSAKLGGSQPQHF.

J is TRBJ2-1 and V is TRBV3-1; TCRdb names TRBD2, which stays unverified in the absence of DNA. CDR3 length: 15 residues. Germline V gene lookup returns CDR1 LGHDT and CDR2 YNNKEL (reference sequence). This CDR3 is CASSFEREGLDEQFF.

The chain joins TRBV12-3 or TRBV12-4 to TRBJ2-4; with no DNA, the TCRdb D assignment of TRBD2 cannot be verified. The CDR3 contains 15 residues. The CDR3 here is CASSFAGSGKNIQYF.

The chain joins TRBV28 to TRBJ1-1. Germline CDR1 and CDR2: MDHEN and SYDVKM. This CDR3 has 15 residues. The CDR3 protein is CASSLSRGMNTEAFF.

This chain connects TRBV29-1 to TRBJ2-7; without DNA, the TCRdb call of TRBD2 cannot be checked. Germline CDR1 SQVTM, CDR2 ANQGSEA. There are 14 residues in the CDR3. CDR3: CSAGGAGGNYEQYF.

The V gene is TRBV30, the J gene TRBJ1-1; TCRdb lists TRBD1, though no DNA is available to test this call. Germline loops: CDR1 GTSNPN, CDR2 SVGIG (reference sequence). The length of the CDR3 is 13 residues. This CDR3 is CAWEAGGFVEAFF.

This rearrangement joins TRBV5-1 to TRBJ2-7; TCRdb's D call, TRBD1, is unchecked because there is no DNA. Germline values: CDR1 SGHRS, CDR2 YFSETQ. The CDR3 is 14 residues long. CDR3 loop: CASSWGQGTYEQYF.

The rearrangement uses TRBV24-1 and TRBJ2-2. CDR1 KGHDR and CDR2 SFDVKD come from the germline V gene. The CDR3 runs to 14 residues. The CDR3 region is CATSGIRNTGELFF.

The V gene is TRBV3-1, the J gene TRBJ1-1; lacking DNA, the TRBD1 call made by TCRdb goes unchecked. The germline V gene has CDR1 LGHDT and CDR2 YNNKEL (reference sequence). The CDR3 spans 13 residues. Here the CDR3 reads CASSQIGGTEAFF.

The J gene is TRBJ2-3, the V gene TRBV15; TCRdb names TRBD1, which stays unverified in the absence of DNA. This CDR3 has 13 residues. The V gene's germline CDR1 is LNHNV and CDR2 YYDKDF (reference sequence). Here the CDR3 reads CATSNRNTDTQYF.

V and J are TRBV24-1 and TRBJ1-1; TCRdb picks TRBD1, but there is no DNA to check that call. The germline CDR1 and CDR2 sequences are KGHDR and SFDVKD. CDR3 size: 13 residues. CDR3 sequence reads: CATSDWGQIEAFF.

The chain links TRBV11-2 to TRBJ1-1; TCRdb indicates TRBD1, and absent DNA this call remains unverified. The CDR3 is 17 amino acids. Germline assignment: CDR1 SGHAT and CDR2 FQNNGV. CDR3 in amino acids: CASSLVGEGLWNTEAFF.

The J gene is TRBJ2-7, the V gene TRBV5-1; with no DNA, the TCRdb D assignment of TRBD1 cannot be verified. In germline, CDR1 is SGHRS, CDR2 YFSETQ. This CDR3 comprises 14 residues. The CDR3 reads CASSLRSQGYEQYF.

The chain couples TRBV2 to TRBJ1-5. Germline CDR1 is SNHLY and CDR2 is FYNNEI. The CDR3 spans 11 residues. The CDR3 spells CASGGNQPQHF.

This chain links TRBV5-1 with TRBJ2-2; the D call of TRBD1 rests on TCRdb alone, since no DNA is present to check it. The CDR3 runs to 16 residues. The germline gives CDR1 SGHRS, CDR2 YFSETQ. CDR3 amino acids: CASSFSGGRNTGELFF.

The rearrangement joins TRBV24-1 to TRBJ2-1. In germline, CDR1 is KGHDR, CDR2 SFDVKD. The CDR3 has 11 residues. CDR3 region: CAADGVNEQFF.

This chain joins TRBV27 and TRBJ2-4; TCRdb indicates TRBD1, and absent DNA this call remains unverified. The CDR3 length is 16 residues. In germline, CDR1 is MNHEY, CDR2 SMNVEV (reference sequence). The CDR3 sequence is CASVPGRPLAKNIQYF.

J is TRBJ2-1 and V is TRBV24-1; the D call from TCRdb, TRBD2, cannot be confirmed without DNA. Germline CDR1 reads KGHDR; CDR2 reads SFDVKD. This CDR3 is built from 17 residues. The CDR3 is CATSPYTSGRTLGEQFF.

The J gene is TRBJ2-2, the V gene TRBV28; there is no DNA to check the TCRdb D call of TRBD1. Germline assignment: CDR1 MDHEN and CDR2 SYDVKM. This CDR3 is 15 amino acids long. CDR3 region: CASRPTRGQGGELFF.

V usage is TRBV27 and J usage is TRBJ1-2; TCRdb names TRBD1, which stays unverified in the absence of DNA. Germline CDR1 reads MNHEY; CDR2 reads SMNVEV (reference sequence). The CDR3 is 15 residues long. This CDR3 is CASSLSISGAYGYTF.

The rearrangement joins TRBV20-1 to TRBJ2-1; without DNA, the TCRdb call of TRBD2 cannot be checked. CDR1 is DFQATT, CDR2 SNEGSKA, per germline (reference sequence). CDR3 length equals 14 residues. This CDR3 reads CSAPRLAGGHEQFF.

This chain connects TRBV7-8 to TRBJ2-5; TCRdb gives TRBD1 as the D gene, but with no DNA this cannot be confirmed. The CDR3 consists of 15 residues. Germline V gives CDR1 SGHVS, CDR2 FQNEAQ. This CDR3 is CASSPTGNGQETQYF.

The chain uses TRBV20-1 and TRBJ1-1. CDR3 size: 15 residues. Germline CDR1 reads DFQATT; CDR2 reads SNEGSKA (reference sequence). CDR3 residues: CSARDLARWNTEAFF.